The sequence of this T cell receptor (beta chain) was determined in a study of CD8 T cells in Susac syndrome. This CDR3 has 14 amino acids. CDR1 is LNHDA, CDR2 SQIVND, per germline (reference sequence). As to this clonotype: Germline is not matched at one junction end, which may reflect a read error.

cDNA came from approximately 0.5 to 1 ug RNA primed by random hexamers. One entry per CDR3 protein results from TCRdb running MiXCR on the immunoSEQ multiplex PCR reads. Of some 99,000 distinct CDR3 sequences in the sample, roughly 97% were seen once. This clonotype was sampled from a human donor in good health. The sequencing input was CD4+ T cells from PBMCs. The chain is built from TRBV19 and TRBJ2-2, with D uncertain. The CDR3 protein is CASSIGFNNGELFF. The CDR3 coding sequence is TGTGCCAGTAGTATAGGCTTTAACAACGGGGAGCTGTTTTTT.